The 32 T cell receptor beta chains presented below share a single source sample, sequenced in a study of CD8+ T cells in alopecia areata. Extracted from the samples, RNA was reverse transcribed into cDNA to serve as the sequencing template. The repertoire was sequenced with immunoSEQ multiplex PCR; TCRdb's copy has only in-frame clones and lacks some. The sample includes 180,000 or so clones, around 58% of them seen just once. Specified treatment: oral pan-JAK inhibitor, 5-10 mg twice daily. The sequencing used CD4+ T cells sorted from blood, collected at approximately week 60, from a patient treated with tofacitinib. The receptor set was obtained from a human donor with alopecia areata.

This clone was seen at least ten times. The chain is built from TRBV6-4 and TRBJ1-5, with a tentative D call TRBD1 (5 bases). Germline lookup yields CDR1 MRHNA and CDR2 SNTAGT. The V end lost 7 bases, the J end lost 8 bases, and 15 bases lay between the germline ends. The length of the CDR3 is 13 residues. The CDR3 coding sequence is TGTGCCAGCAATTTGGGGGAAGAGAAGCCCCAGCATTTT. Translating it yields CASNLGEEKPQHF.

The table lists this clone with a few counts. The V gene is TRBV29-1, the J gene TRBJ2-1; possibly TRBD2 for D (6 bases). The CDR3 is 11 amino acids. The V end lost 6 bases, the J end lost 9 bases, and 12 bases lay between the germline ends. Per the germline V gene, CDR1 is SQVTM and CDR2 is ANQGSEA. CDR3 nucleotides: TGCAGCGTCGTACTAGCCGTTGAGCAGTTCTTC. Encoded protein: CSVVLAVEQFF.

The DNA of the CDR3 is TGTGCCAGCAGTGTCGATGGGGACTGGGCCGGGGAGCAGTACTTC. It specifies CASSVDGDWAGEQYF. The rearrangement uses TRBV25-1 and TRBJ2-7; weak D call: TRBD2 (6 bases). Germline CDR1 is MGHDK and CDR2 is SYGVNS. Trimming removed 4 bases from V and 7 bases from J, with 20 bases in between. The CDR3 runs 15 residues.

The chain carries TRBV6-5 and TRBJ1-2, with TRBD1 identical over 8 bases. The CDR3 sequence is 12 residues long. Germline assignment: CDR1 MNHEY and CDR2 SVGAGI. V dropped 8 bases and J dropped 2; count of bases not matched to a gene: 1. The CDR3 bases are TGTGCCAGCTGGACAGGGAACTATGGCTACACCTTC. Its protein product is CASWTGNYGYTF.

The rearrangement links TRBV29-1 to TRBJ2-3, with 10 positions matching TRBD2. V lost 3 bases and J lost 3; bases outside the gene matches: 6. Germline V gene data show CDR1 as SQVTM and CDR2 as ANQGSEA. The CDR3 loop spans 15 amino acids. The CDR3 DNA follows: TGCAGCGTTGAGCCGACTAGCGGGCTGACAGATACGCAGTATTTT. It codes for CSVEPTSGLTDTQYF.

The gene calls are TRBV30 and TRBJ2-7; 8 bases are shared with TRBD2. The CDR3 covers 15 residues. Germline V gene data show CDR1 as GTSNPN and CDR2 as SVGIG (reference sequence). J was trimmed by 6 bases and V by 1 base; bases with no gene match: 11. CDR3 amino acids: CAWSGGGLDTSEQYF. CDR3 DNA: TGTGCCTGGAGTGGGGGGGGACTAGACACCTCCGAGCAGTACTTC.

CDR3 amino acids: CSVEDQFRGGTDTQYF. The DNA for the CDR3 is TGCAGCGTTGAAGATCAATTTCGGGGAGGCACAGATACGCAGTATTTT. V is TRBV29-1 and J is TRBJ2-3, with D perhaps matching TRBD2 (5 bases). Per germline, CDR1 SQVTM and CDR2 ANQGSEA. The CDR3 sequence is 16 residues long. V shed 0 bases and J shed 1 base, with 14 bases lying between them.

V and J are TRBV6-5 and TRBJ1-1, with a tentative D call TRBD1 (6 bases). This CDR3 spans 14 amino acids. Per germline, CDR1 MNHEY and CDR2 SVGAGI. The V gene lost 2 bases and the J gene lost 1 base, with 8 bases spanning the gap. CDR3 sequence reads: CASSYARGNTEAFF. CDR3 nucleotides: TGTGCCAGCAGTTACGCCAGGGGGAACACTGAAGCTTTCTTT.

The chain has TRBV19 and TRBJ1-1, with 9 bases fitting TRBD1. J was trimmed by 4 bases and V by 7 bases; bases with no gene match: 7. The germline V gene encodes CDR1 LNHDA and CDR2 SQIVND (reference sequence). This CDR3 comprises 14 residues. Written as DNA, the CDR3 is TGTGCCAGTAACGCCGGGACAGGGTTCACTGAAGCTTTCTTT. Protein: CASNAGTGFTEAFF. Full variable domain (outside the CDR3, taken from reference TRBV19 and TRBJ1-1): DGGITQSPKYLFRKEGQNVTLSCEQNLNHDAMYWYRQDPGQGLRLIYYSQIVNDFQKGDIAEGYSVSREKKESFPLTVTSAQKNPTAFYLCASNAGTGFTEAFFGQGTRLTVV.

The chain links TRBV30 to TRBJ1-2; D gene unclear. Germline assignment: CDR1 GTSNPN and CDR2 SVGIG (reference sequence). Trimming left V 6 bases short and J 1 base short, with 9 bases between. This CDR3 region has 12 residues. The CDR3 is CACSPVNYGYTF. The CDR3 bases are TGTGCCTGTTCACCCGTTAACTATGGCTACACCTTC.

The J gene is TRBJ2-2, the V gene TRBV29-1, with D perhaps matching TRBD2 (6 bases). V lost 4 bases and J lost 5, with 11 bases in between. CDR1 is SQVTM and CDR2 is ANQGSEA in the germline V gene. This CDR3 spans 13 amino acids. The CDR3 coding sequence is TGCAGCGTTGTCGAGGGGAGGACCGGGGAGCTGTTTTTT. This gives the protein CSVVEGRTGELFF.

The chain has TRBV5-1 and TRBJ2-5; TRBD2 matches 9 bases. Germline CDR1 is SGHRS and CDR2 is YFSETQ. The ends lost 0 bases at V and 1 base at J; junction bases unmatched: 7. The CDR3 totals 17 residues. The CDR3 here is CASSLEAGGPLQETQYF. The CDR3, as DNA: TGCGCCAGCAGCTTGGAGGCGGGGGGGCCCCTCCAAGAGACCCAGTACTTC.

The gene calls are TRBV5-1 and TRBJ2-1; the match to TRBD2 covers 11 bases. CDR3 size: 16 residues. Germline V gene sequence: CDR1 SGHRS, CDR2 YFSETQ. With V trimmed by 4 bases and J by 3 bases, 6 bases remained unmatched. CDR3 DNA: TGCGCCAGCAGCGCAACTAGCGGGGGCCGCTACAATGAGCAGTTCTTC. It specifies CASSATSGGRYNEQFF. Variable domain in full (rest from reference TRBV5-1 and TRBJ2-1): KAGVTQTPRYLIKTRGQQVTLSCSPISGHRSVSWYQQTPGQGLQFLFEYFSETQRNKGNFPGRFSGRQFSNSRSEMNVSTLELGDSALYLCASSATSGGRYNEQFFGPGTRLTVL.

In its sample, this clone was seen a few times. V usage is TRBV11-3 and J usage is TRBJ2-5; 7 bases are a match to TRBD2. Germline CDR1 and CDR2: SGHNT and YENEEA. The CDR3 is 14 residues long. Trimming at V came to 1 base and at J to 2 bases, leaving 1 base not matched to a gene. CDR3 DNA: TGTGCCAGCAGCTTAGTGGGACTACAAGAGACCCAGTACTTC. Translated: CASSLVGLQETQYF.

J is TRBJ1-6 and V is TRBV6-5; D call uncertain. Trimming left V 0 bases short and J 7 bases short, with 10 bases between. The CDR3 is made up of 15 amino acids. Germline CDR1 reads MNHEY; CDR2 reads SVGAGI. The CDR3 DNA is TGTGCCAGCAGTTACTCAGGCAGGCTAAATTCACCCCTCCACTTT. Protein sequence: CASSYSGRLNSPLHF.

Only one count was recorded for this clone. This rearrangement joins TRBV29-1 to TRBJ2-2; 10 positions match TRBD1. CDR3 length equals 18 residues. Germline V lookup: CDR1 SQVTM, CDR2 ANQGSEA. With V trimmed by 1 base and J by 3 bases, 11 bases remained unmatched. CDR3 sequence reads: CSVEGRPRQGAYTGELFF. As DNA, the CDR3 is TGCAGCGTTGAAGGGCGGCCTAGACAGGGGGCCTACACCGGGGAGCTGTTTTTT.

This chain joins TRBV18 and TRBJ2-7; TRBD1 might be the D (6 bases). Germline-derived CDR1 and CDR2 are KGHSH and LQKENI. V lost 0 bases, J lost 6 bases, and 27 bases lay in between. The CDR3 length is 19 residues. The CDR3 here is CASSPPQGPRQDDPFEQYF. The CDR3 nucleotides are TGTGCCAGCTCACCACCCCAGGGTCCCCGACAGGATGACCCCTTCGAGCAGTACTTC. Full variable domain (missing parts from reference TRBV18 and TRBJ2-7): NAGVMQNPRHLVRRRGQEARLRCSPMKGHSHVYWYRQLPEEGLKFMVYLQKENIIDESGMPKERFSAEFPKEGPSILRIQQVVRGDSAAYFCASSPPQGPRQDDPFEQYFGPGTRLTVT.

This clone was seen ten or more times. V is TRBV7-6 and J is TRBJ2-3; 9 bases are a match to TRBD2. V was pared by 5 bases and J by 6 bases, with 6 bases of the junction left unmatched. From germline, CDR1 is SGHVS and CDR2 FNYEAQ. The CDR3 loop spans 14 amino acids. The DNA for the CDR3 is TGTGCCAGCAGCGCCGATGCGGGGGGGGATACGCAGTATTTT. Translated, it gives CASSADAGGDTQYF.

The chain employs TRBV29-1 and TRBJ2-5; 8 positions match TRBD1. Germline lookup yields CDR1 SQVTM and CDR2 ANQGSEA. There are 13 residues in the CDR3. V trimming: 5 bases; J trimming: 4 bases; junction bases outside the gene matches: 6. The CDR3 reads CSVPGGAGETQYF. As DNA, the CDR3 is TGCAGCGTTCCAGGGGGCGCGGGAGAGACCCAGTACTTC. The variable domain in full, completed from reference TRBV29-1 and TRBJ2-5, reads SAVISQKPSRDICQRGTSLTIQCQVDSQVTMMFWYRQQPGQSLTLIATANQGSEATYESGFVIDKFPISRPNLTFSTLTVSNMSPEDSSIYLCSVPGGAGETQYFGPGTRLLVL.

The chain combines TRBV29-1 with TRBJ1-4; D is ambiguous. Germline loops: CDR1 SQVTM, CDR2 ANQGSEA. The germline V and J ends were trimmed by 2 bases and 0 bases, with 7 bases remaining between them. The CDR3 loop spans 14 amino acids. CDR3 nucleotide sequence: TGCAGCGTTGAACGGCGGACAACTAATGAAAAACTGTTTTTT. Translated: CSVERRTTNEKLFF.

J is TRBJ2-2 and V is TRBV7-8; D unclear. V lost 1 base and J lost 0, with 18 bases in between. The CDR3 has 19 amino acids. Germline lookup yields CDR1 SGHVS and CDR2 FQNEAQ. In DNA form, the CDR3 reads TGTGCCAGCAGCTTAGAGTGGTACGCCGGAACAACGAACACCGGGGAGCTGTTTTTT. Translating gives CASSLEWYAGTTNTGELFF.

The rearrangement uses TRBV28 and TRBJ2-3; D uncertain. The CDR3 consists of 13 residues. Germline V gene lookup returns CDR1 MDHEN and CDR2 SYDVKM. V lost 5 bases and J lost 3, with 9 bases in between. CDR3 loop: CASSTQGTDTQYF. The CDR3 region has the DNA TGTGCCAGCAGTACCCAAGGGACAGATACGCAGTATTTT.

V gene TRBV4-1 combines with J gene TRBJ1-3; TRBD1 might be the D (5 bases). V was clipped by 1 base and J by 0 bases, with 10 bases between them. Germline CDR1 is MGHRA and CDR2 is YSYEKL. The CDR3 has 16 amino acids. CDR3 loop: CASSQVERGSGNTIYF. The CDR3 DNA sequence: TGCGCCAGCAGCCAAGTGGAAAGGGGCTCTGGAAACACCATATATTTT.

This rearrangement joins TRBV7-9 to TRBJ2-3; 8 bases are a match to TRBD1. V shed 2 bases, J shed 3 bases, and the junction held 10 bases outside the gene matches. The length of the CDR3 is 17 residues. Germline-derived CDR1 and CDR2 are SEHNR and FQNEAQ (reference sequence). The CDR3 sequence is CASSLSKDRVGTDTQYF. The CDR3 DNA follows: TGTGCCAGCAGCTTATCCAAGGACAGGGTGGGTACAGATACGCAGTATTTT.

The chain uses TRBV18 and TRBJ2-7, with TRBD1 identical over 8 bases. The CDR3 sequence is 14 residues long. J was trimmed by 6 bases and V by 0 bases; bases with no gene match: 4. Germline V CDR1 and CDR2: KGHSH, LQKENI. The CDR3 nucleotides read TGTGCCAGCTCACCACCTGGCAGGGGGCTCGAGCAGTACTTC. Its translation: CASSPPGRGLEQYF.

The V and J genes are TRBV4-2 and TRBJ1-5; TRBD1 aligns across 9 bases. The junction had 2 bases not matched to a gene; V was cut back by 1 base and J by 4 bases. Per the germline V gene, CDR1 is LGHNA and CDR2 is YNFKEQ. CDR3 length: 15 residues. The CDR3 nucleotides are TGTGCCAGCAGCCAAGGTGGACAGGGGAATCAGCCCCAGCATTTT. Protein product: CASSQGGQGNQPQHF.

This clone came up once. The CDR3 nucleotides are TGTGCCAGCAGATCCGCCGGACGGAGGACCTCGGGCGGTGACTATGGCTACACCTTC. Its protein is CASRSAGRRTSGGDYGYTF. J is TRBJ1-2 and V is TRBV2; D not certain. Germline V gives CDR1 SNHLY, CDR2 FYNNEI. The V and J ends lost 6 bases and 3 bases respectively, with 29 bases between them. The CDR3 length is 19 residues.

V usage is TRBV6-1 and J usage is TRBJ1-2; 9 bases fit TRBD1. With 8 bases clipped from V and 1 base from J, the junction kept 5 bases outside the gene matches. The CDR3 runs to 14 residues. From germline, CDR1 is MNHNS and CDR2 SASEGT. The CDR3 loop reads CASEMGQGNYGYTF. Written as DNA, the CDR3 is TGTGCCAGCGAAATGGGACAGGGTAACTATGGCTACACCTTC.

This clone came up a few times. The gene calls are TRBV9 and TRBJ1-2; unclear D gene. CDR3 size: 14 residues. The germline V and J ends were trimmed by 4 bases and 8 bases, with 18 bases remaining between them. Germline-derived CDR1 and CDR2 are SGDLS and YYNGEE. The DNA of the CDR3 is TGTGCCAGCAGCCAAGGACGGACCCCTAAAGGCTACACCTTC. As protein: CASSQGRTPKGYTF.

The gene calls are TRBV5-6 and TRBJ2-5, with D uncertain. Germline CDR1 is SGHDT and CDR2 is YYEEEE. The CDR3 sequence is 15 residues long. The V gene lost 0 bases and the J gene lost 2 bases, with 11 bases spanning the gap. The CDR3 loop reads CASSLVQPKQETQYF. Written as DNA, the CDR3 is TGTGCCAGCAGCTTGGTTCAGCCTAAACAAGAGACCCAGTACTTC.

The V and J genes are TRBV29-1 and TRBJ1-2; D is unclear. Germline V gene lookup returns CDR1 SQVTM and CDR2 ANQGSEA. The CDR3 loop spans 11 amino acids. Between the trimmed V and J ends, which lost 1 base and 0 bases, there was a span of 0 bases. CDR3 nucleotides: TGCAGCGTTGAAGCTAACTATGGCTACACCTTC. Protein product: CSVEANYGYTF. Drawing the rest from reference TRBV29-1 and TRBJ1-2, the complete variable domain is SAVISQKPSRDICQRGTSLTIQCQVDSQVTMMFWYRQQPGQSLTLIATANQGSEATYESGFVIDKFPISRPNLTFSTLTVSNMSPEDSSIYLCSVEANYGYTFGSGTRLTVV.

V and J are TRBV7-2 and TRBJ2-5; D is uncertain. Trimming removed 2 bases at V and 5 bases at J, with 9 bases between. The CDR3 sequence is 13 residues long. Germline V gene lookup returns CDR1 SGHTA and CDR2 FQGNSA. The CDR3 here is CASSLNARETQYF. Written as DNA, the CDR3 is TGTGCCAGCAGCTTAAACGCGAGGGAGACCCAGTACTTC.